Each of the 2 T cell receptor beta chains below was sequenced from the same sample in a study of blood T cell repertoires in COVID-19. Generated by immunoSEQ multiplex PCR, the TCRdb table keeps only in-frame clones and is missing some. Seen here are about 38,000 clones, about 88% observed once, and the top ten hold almost 35%. Specimen: peripheral blood. The origin of the receptors is a man aged 65 to 79 with active COVID-19.

The chain recombines TRBV6-5 with TRBJ2-3, with 12 bases matching TRBD2. CDR1 and CDR2 (germline): MNHEY, SVGAGI. V lost 6 bases, J lost 10 bases, and 2 bases stayed unmatched. CDR3 length equals 12 residues. The CDR3 DNA sequence: TGTGCCAGCAGCCGGACTAGCGGGGCGCAGTATTTT. Its translation is CASSRTSGAQYF.

This clone came up a few times. Here the CDR3 reads CASSPRTSGRTGELFF. CDR3 nucleotides: TGTGCCAGCAGCCCTAGGACTAGCGGGAGGACCGGGGAGCTGTTTTTT. V is TRBV7-3 and J is TRBJ2-2; 14 bases are a match to TRBD2. CDR3 length: 16 amino acids. CDR1 is SGHTA, CDR2 FQGTGA, per germline. Trimming cost V 5 bases and J 5 bases; bases outside gene matches: 4.